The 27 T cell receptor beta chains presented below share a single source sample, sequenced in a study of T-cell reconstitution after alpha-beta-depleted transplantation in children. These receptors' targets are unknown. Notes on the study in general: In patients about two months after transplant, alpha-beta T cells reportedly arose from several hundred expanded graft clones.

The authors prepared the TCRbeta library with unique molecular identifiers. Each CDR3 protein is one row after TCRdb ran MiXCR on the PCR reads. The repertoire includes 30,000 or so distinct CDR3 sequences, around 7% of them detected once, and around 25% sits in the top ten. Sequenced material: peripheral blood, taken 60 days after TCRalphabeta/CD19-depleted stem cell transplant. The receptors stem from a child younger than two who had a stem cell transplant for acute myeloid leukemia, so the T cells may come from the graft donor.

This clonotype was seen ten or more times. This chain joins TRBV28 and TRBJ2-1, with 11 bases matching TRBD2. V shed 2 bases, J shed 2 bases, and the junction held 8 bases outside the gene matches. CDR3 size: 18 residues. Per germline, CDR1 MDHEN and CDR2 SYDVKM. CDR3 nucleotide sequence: TGTGCCAGCAGTTTACAGCTAGCGGGAGGACCTACCTACAATGAGCAGTTCTTC. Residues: CASSLQLAGGPTYNEQFF.

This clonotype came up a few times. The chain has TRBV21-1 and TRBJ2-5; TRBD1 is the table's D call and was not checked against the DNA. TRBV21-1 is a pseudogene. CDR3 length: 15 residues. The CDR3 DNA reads TGTGCCAGCAGCAAAAGCGACAGGGGGCGGGAGACCCAGTACTTC. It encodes CASSKSDRGRETQYF.

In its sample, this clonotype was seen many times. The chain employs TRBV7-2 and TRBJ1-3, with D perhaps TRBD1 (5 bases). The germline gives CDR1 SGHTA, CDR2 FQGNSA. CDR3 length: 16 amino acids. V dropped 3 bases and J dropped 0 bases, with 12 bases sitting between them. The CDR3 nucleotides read TGTGCCAGCAGCTTTGGGGCCGCCCTCTCTGGAAACACCATATATTTT. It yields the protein CASSFGAALSGNTIYF.

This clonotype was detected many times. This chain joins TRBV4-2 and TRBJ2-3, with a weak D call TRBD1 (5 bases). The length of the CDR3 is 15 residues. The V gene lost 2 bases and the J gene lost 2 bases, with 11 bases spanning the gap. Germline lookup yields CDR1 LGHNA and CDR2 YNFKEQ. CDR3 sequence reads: CASSQQQGVTDTQYF. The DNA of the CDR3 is TGTGCCAGCAGCCAACAGCAAGGGGTCACAGATACGCAGTATTTT.

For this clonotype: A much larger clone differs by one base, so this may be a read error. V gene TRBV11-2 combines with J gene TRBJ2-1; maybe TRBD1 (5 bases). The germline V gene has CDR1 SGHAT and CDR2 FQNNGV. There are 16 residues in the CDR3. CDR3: CASSPRTPATYAEHFF. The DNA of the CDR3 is TGTGCCAGCAGCCCCCGGACACCGGCGACCTACGCTGAGCACTTCTTC.

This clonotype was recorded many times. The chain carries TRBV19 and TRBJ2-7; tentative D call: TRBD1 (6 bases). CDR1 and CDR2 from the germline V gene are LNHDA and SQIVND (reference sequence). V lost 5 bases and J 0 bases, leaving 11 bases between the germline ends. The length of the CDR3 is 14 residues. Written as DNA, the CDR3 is TGTGCCAGTAGTTTCGGGACACCCTCCTACGAGCAGTACTTC. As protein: CASSFGTPSYEQYF.

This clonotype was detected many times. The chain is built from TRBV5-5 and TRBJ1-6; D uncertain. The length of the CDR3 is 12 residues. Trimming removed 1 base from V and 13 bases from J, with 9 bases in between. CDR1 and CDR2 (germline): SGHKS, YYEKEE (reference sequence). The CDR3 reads CASSLRRSPLHF. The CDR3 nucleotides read TGTGCCAGCAGCTTGAGGCGTTCCCCCCTCCACTTT.

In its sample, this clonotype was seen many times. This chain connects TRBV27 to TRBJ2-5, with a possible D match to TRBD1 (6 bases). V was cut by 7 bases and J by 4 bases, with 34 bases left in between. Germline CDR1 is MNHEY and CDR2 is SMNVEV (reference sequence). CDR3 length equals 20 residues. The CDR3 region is CASKPMHRCCGLGGRETQYF. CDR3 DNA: TGTGCCAGCAAACCCATGCATCGGTGCTGCGGGTTAGGGGGACGAGAGACCCAGTACTTC.

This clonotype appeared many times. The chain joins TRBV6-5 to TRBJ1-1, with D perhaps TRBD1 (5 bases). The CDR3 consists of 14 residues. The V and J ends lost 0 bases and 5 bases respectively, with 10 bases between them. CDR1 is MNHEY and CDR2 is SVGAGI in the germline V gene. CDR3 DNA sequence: TGTGCCAGCAGTTACTCAGGGGCCAGGACTGAAGCTTTCTTT. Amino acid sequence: CASSYSGARTEAFF.

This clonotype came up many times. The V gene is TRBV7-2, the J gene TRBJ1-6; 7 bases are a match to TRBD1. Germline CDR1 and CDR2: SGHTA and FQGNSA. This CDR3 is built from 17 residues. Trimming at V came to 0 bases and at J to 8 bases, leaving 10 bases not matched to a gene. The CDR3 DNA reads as TGTGCCAGCAGCTTAGCGTTTACCGGGACAGCCTATTCACCCCTCCACTTT. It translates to CASSLAFTGTAYSPLHF.

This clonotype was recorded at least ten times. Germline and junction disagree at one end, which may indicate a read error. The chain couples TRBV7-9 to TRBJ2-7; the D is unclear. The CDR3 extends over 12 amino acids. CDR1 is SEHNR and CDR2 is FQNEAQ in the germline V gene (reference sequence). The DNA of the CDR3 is TGTGCCAGCAGCCGGACCTCCGACGAGCAGTACTTC. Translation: CASSRTSDEQYF.

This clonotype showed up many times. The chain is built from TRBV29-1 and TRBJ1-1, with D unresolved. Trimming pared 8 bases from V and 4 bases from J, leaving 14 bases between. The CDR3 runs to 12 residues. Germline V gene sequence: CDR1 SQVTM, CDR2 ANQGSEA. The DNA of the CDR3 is TGCAGCCTTAACGTGTGTCGCACTGAAGCTTTCTTT. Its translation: CSLNVCRTEAFF.

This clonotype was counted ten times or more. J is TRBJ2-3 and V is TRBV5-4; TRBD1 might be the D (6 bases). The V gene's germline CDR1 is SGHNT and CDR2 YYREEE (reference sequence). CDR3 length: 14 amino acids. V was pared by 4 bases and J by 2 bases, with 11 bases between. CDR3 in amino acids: CASSLQGFTDTQYF. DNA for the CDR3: TGTGCCAGCAGCCTACAGGGTTTCACAGATACGCAGTATTTT.

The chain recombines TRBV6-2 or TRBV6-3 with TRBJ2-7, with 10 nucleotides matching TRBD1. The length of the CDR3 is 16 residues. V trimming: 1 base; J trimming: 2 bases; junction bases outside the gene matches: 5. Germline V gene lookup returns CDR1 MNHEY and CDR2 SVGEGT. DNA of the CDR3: TGTGCCAGCAGTTACTGGGACAGGGGTTCGACCTACGAGCAGTACTTC. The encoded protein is CASSYWDRGSTYEQYF.

The DNA for the CDR3 is TGTGCCACCAGTGATTTTGTAGCGGGAGCCTACAATGAGCAGTTCTTC. Amino acids: CATSDFVAGAYNEQFF. The chain joins TRBV24-1 to TRBJ2-1, with 9 positions matching TRBD2. In germline, CDR1 is KGHDR, CDR2 SFDVKD. The V gene end was trimmed by 1 base and the J gene end by 2 bases; junction bases not matched to a gene: 2. The length of the CDR3 is 16 residues.

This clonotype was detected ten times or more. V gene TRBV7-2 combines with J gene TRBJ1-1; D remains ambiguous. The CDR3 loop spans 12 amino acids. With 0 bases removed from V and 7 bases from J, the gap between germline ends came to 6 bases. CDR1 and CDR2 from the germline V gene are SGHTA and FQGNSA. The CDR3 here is CASSLAQFEAFF. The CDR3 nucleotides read TGTGCCAGCAGCTTAGCGCAGTTTGAAGCTTTCTTT.

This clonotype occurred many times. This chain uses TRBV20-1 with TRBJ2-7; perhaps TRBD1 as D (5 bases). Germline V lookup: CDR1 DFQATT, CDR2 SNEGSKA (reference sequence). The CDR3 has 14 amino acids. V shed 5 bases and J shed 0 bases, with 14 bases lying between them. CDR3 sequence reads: CSAPRDFFSYEQYF. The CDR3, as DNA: TGCAGTGCTCCCAGGGATTTTTTCTCCTACGAGCAGTACTTC.

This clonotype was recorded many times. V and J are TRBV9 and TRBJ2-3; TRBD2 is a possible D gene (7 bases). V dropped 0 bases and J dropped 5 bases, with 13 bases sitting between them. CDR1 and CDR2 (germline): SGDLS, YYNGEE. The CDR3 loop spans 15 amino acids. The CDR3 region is CASSVEGGGKDTQYF. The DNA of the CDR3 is TGTGCCAGCAGCGTAGAGGGGGGGGGTAAAGATACGCAGTATTTT.

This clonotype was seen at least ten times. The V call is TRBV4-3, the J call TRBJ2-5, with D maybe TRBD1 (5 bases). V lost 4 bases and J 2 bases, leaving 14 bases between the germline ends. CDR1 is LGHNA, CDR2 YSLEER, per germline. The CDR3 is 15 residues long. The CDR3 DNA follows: TGCGCCAGCAGCCCCGAGGCAGGGATTCAAGAGACCCAGTACTTC. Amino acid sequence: CASSPEAGIQETQYF.

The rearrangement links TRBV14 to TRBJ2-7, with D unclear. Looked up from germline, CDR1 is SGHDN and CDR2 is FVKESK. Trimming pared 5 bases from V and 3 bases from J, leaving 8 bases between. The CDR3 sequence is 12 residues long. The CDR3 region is CASSNGHYEQYF. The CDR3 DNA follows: TGTGCCAGCAGCAACGGTCACTACGAGCAGTACTTC.

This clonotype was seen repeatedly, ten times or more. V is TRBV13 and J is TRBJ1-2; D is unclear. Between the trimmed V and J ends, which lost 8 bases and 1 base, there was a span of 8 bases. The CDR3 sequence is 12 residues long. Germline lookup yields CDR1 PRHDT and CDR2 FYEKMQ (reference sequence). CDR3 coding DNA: TGTGCCAGCTCGGGTTATAACTATGGCTACACCTTC. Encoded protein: CASSGYNYGYTF. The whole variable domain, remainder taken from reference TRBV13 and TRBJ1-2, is AAGVIQSPRHLIKEKRETATLKCYPIPRHDTVYWYQQGPGQDPQFLISFYEKMQSDKGSIPDRFSAQQFSDYHSELNMSSLELGDSALYFCASSGYNYGYTFGSGTRLTVV.

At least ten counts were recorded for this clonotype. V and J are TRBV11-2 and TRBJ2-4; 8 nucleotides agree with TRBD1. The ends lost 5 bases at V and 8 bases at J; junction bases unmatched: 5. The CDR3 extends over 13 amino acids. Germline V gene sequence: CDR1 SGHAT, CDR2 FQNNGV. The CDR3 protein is CASSETGEHIQYF. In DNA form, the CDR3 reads TGTGCCAGCAGCGAGACAGGGGAACACATTCAGTACTTC.

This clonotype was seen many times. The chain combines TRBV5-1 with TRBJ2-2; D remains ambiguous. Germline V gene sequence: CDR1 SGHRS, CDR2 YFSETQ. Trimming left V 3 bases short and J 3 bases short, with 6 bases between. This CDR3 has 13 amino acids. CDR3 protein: CASSSPDTGELFF. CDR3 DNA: TGCGCCAGCAGCTCTCCGGACACCGGGGAGCTGTTTTTT.

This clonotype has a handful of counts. CDR3 DNA sequence: TGTGCCAGCAGACTGAAAGGACAGGGGCGCACTGAAGCTTTCTTT. As protein: CASRLKGQGRTEAFF. The chain has TRBV6-5 and TRBJ1-1; TRBD1 matches 9 bases. The CDR3 has 15 amino acids. Germline CDR1 reads MNHEY; CDR2 reads SVGAGI. V was pared by 6 bases and J by 4 bases, with 9 bases of the junction left unmatched.

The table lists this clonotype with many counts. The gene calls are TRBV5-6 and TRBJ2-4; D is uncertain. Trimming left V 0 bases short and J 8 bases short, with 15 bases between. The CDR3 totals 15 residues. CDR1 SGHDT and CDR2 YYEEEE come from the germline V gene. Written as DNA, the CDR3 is TGTGCCAGCAGCTTGGTCTTCTCTAGTGGGCACATTCAGTACTTC. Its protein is CASSLVFSSGHIQYF.

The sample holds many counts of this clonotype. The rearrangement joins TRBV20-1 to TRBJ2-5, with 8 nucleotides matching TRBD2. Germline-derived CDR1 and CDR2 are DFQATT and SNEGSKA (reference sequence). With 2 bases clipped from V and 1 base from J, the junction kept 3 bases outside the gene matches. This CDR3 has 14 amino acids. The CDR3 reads CSARWGLVQETQYF. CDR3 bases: TGCAGTGCTAGATGGGGACTAGTCCAAGAGACCCAGTACTTC.

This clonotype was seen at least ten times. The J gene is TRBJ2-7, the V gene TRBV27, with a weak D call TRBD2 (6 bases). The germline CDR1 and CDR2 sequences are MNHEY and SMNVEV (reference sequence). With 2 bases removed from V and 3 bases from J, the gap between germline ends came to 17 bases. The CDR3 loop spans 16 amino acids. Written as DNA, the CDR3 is TGTGCCAGCAGTTTACGTCCGGGGGTCCGATTCTACGAGCAGTACTTC. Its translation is CASSLRPGVRFYEQYF.